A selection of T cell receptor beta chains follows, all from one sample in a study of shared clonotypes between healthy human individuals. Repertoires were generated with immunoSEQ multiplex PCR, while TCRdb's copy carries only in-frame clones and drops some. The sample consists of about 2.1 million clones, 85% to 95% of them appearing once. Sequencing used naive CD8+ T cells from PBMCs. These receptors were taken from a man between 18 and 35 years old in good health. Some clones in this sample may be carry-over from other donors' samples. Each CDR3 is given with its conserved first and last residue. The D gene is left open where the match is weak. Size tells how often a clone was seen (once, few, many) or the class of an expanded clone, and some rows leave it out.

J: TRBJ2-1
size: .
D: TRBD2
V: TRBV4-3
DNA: TGCGCCAGCAGCCAAGGGACTAGCGGGAGCGGCAATGAGCAGTTCTTC
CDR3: CASSQGTSGSGNEQFF

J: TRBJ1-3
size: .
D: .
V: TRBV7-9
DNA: TGTGCCATCCCAGCTGCCCGGCCAAGGGGAAACACCATATATTTT
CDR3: CAIPAARPRGNTIYF

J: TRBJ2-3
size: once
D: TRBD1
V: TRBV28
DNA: TGTGCCAGCAGTAAAGGAGACAGGGGCCCTTTCACAGATACGCAGTATTTT
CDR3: CASSKGDRGPFTDTQYF

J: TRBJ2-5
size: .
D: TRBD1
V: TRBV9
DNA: TGTGCCAGCAGCGACCTGACAGGGCCAGAGACCCAGTACTTC
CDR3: CASSDLTGPETQYF

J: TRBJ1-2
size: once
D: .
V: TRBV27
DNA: TGTGCCAGCAGTCCGGGGACCTATGGCTACACCTTC
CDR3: CASSPGTYGYTF

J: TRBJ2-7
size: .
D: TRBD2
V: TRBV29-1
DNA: TGCAGCGTTAAAAACCCGGGACTAGCGGGAGACGAGCAGTACTTC
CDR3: CSVKNPGLAGDEQYF

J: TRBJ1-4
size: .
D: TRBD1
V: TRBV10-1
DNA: TGCGCCAGCAGTGAGTCGACCAGGGGGCCTAATGAAAAACTGTTTTTT
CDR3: CASSESTRGPNEKLFF

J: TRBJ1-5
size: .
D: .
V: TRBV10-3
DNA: TGTGCCAGCGAGGCAGATAGCAATCAGCCCCAGCATTTT
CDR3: CASEADSNQPQHF

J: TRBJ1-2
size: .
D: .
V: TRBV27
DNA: TGTGCCAGCAGTGCCGGGACTTACCATGGCTACACCTTC
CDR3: CASSAGTYHGYTF

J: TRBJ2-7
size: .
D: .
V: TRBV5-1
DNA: TGCGCCAGCAGCTTGGTACAGGGCCACGAGCAGTACTTC
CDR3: CASSLVQGHEQYF

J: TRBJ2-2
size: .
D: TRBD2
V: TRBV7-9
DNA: TGTGCCAGCAGCTTGCGGGAGGAAGACACCGGGGAGCTGTTTTTT
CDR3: CASSLREEDTGELFF

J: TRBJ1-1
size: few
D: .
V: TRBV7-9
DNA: TGTGCCAGCAGCCCCCTGGAGAGGAGGAACACTGAAGCTTTCTTT
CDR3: CASSPLERRNTEAFF

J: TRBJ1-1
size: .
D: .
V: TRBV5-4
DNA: TGTGCCAGCAGCTTGGACAGCGCCTTTATGAACACTGAAGCTTTCTTT
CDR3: CASSLDSAFMNTEAFF

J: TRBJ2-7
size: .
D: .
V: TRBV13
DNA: TGTGCCAGCAGCCAGACCGTGGCGTGGGGGACCTACGAGCAGTACTTC
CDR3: CASSQTVAWGTYEQYF

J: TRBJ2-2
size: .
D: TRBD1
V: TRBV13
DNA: TGTGCCAGCAGCGGCCGACAGGGGCGCGCCACCGGGGAGCTGTTTTTT
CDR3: CASSGRQGRATGELFF

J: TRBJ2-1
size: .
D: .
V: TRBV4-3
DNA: TGCGCCAGCAGCCAAGTTTGGCGGGCAACATGGAATGAGCAGTTCTTC
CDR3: CASSQVWRATWNEQFF

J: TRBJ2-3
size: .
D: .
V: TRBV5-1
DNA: TGCGCCAGCAGGTACGAGGAGGGAGGAATCACAGATACGCAGTATTTT
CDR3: CASRYEEGGITDTQYF

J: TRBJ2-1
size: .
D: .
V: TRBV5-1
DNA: TGCGCCAGCAGCTTGAAGCAGGGAACCTACAATGAGCAGTTCTTC
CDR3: CASSLKQGTYNEQFF

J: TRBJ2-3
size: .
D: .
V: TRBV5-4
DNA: TGTGCCAGCAGCGACCCCCGGGACTCTTTCCCCACAGATACGCAGTATTTT
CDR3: CASSDPRDSFPTDTQYF

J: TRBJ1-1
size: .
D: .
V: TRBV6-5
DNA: TGTGCCAGCAGCCTATCAGGGGCCACTGAAGCTTTCTTT
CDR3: CASSLSGATEAFF

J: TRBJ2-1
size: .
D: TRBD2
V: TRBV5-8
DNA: TGTGCCAGCCTGAGGTTTACGGCGGGAGTTTTTGAGCAGTTCTTC
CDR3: CASLRFTAGVFEQFF

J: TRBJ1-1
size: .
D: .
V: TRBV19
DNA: TGTGCCAGTAGTATAAGTCTGGGGGGACTGAGGTATCCTGAAGCTTTCTTT
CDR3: CASSISLGGLRYPEAFF